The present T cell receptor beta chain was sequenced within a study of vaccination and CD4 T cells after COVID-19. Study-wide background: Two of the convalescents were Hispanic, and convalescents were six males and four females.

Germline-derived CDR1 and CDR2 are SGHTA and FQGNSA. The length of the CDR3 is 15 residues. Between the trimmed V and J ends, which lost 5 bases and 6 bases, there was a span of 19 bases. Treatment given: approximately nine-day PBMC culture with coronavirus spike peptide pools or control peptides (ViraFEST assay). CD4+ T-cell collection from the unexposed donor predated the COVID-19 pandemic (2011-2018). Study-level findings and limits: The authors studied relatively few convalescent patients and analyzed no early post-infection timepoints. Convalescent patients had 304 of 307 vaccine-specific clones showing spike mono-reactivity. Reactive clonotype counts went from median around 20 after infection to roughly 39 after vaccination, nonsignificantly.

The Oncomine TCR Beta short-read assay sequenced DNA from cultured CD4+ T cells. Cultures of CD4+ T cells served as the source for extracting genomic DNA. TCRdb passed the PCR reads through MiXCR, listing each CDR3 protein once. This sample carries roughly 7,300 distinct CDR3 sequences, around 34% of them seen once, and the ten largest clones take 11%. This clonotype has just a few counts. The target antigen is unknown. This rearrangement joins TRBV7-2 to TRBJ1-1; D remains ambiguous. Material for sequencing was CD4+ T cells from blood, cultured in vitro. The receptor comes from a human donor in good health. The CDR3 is CASSPRRTVTPEAFF. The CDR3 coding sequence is TGTGCCAGCAGCCCCCGACGGACCGTAACCCCTGAAGCTTTCTTT.